Sequencing of this T cell receptor (beta chain) was carried out in a study of cytomegalovirus exposure and HLA in healthy donors. Primers: 60 Vbeta forward and 13 Jbeta reverse. This table comes from immunoSEQ multiplex PCR, and its TCRdb copy is limited to in-frame clones, with some not included. The sample consists of around 130,000 clones, about 80% of them appearing once. Germline V CDR1 and CDR2: SGHTA, FQGNSA. V was trimmed by 0 bases and J by 1 base, leaving 10 bases between them. The CDR3 spans 15 residues. The sample consisted of PBMCs. The chain recombines TRBV7-2 with TRBJ2-7; TRBD2 is a possible D gene (7 bases). The sequence derives from a man aged 50 to 59 in good health and CMV-seronegative. The CDR3 sequence is CASSLAGGGSYEQYF. In DNA, the CDR3 is TGTGCCAGCAGCTTAGCGGGAGGGGGATCCTACGAGCAGTACTTC. The full variable domain, its missing parts supplied by reference TRBV7-2 and TRBJ2-7, is GAGVSQSPSNKVTEKGKDVELRCDPISGHTALYWYRQSLGQGLEFLIYFQGNSAPDKSGLPSDRFSAERTGGSVSTLTIQRTQQEDSAVYLCASSLAGGGSYEQYFGPGTRLTVT.